The entry that follows covers one TCR beta chain sequence. The V gene end was trimmed by 6 bases and the J gene end by 9 bases; junction bases not matched to a gene: 13. The CDR3 is 15 residues long. The germline gives CDR1 SGHNT, CDR2 YENEEA. This record belongs to a study of blood T cell repertoires in COVID-19. In the authors' workflow: Amplification from reference gene primers served as the basis for estimated nucleated cell counts. Assay: immunoSEQ multiplex PCR; the TCRdb copy retains only in-frame clones and omits some. V, J and clone size are taken as reported in that table, and D and trimming were inferred from the DNA itself. The table has under 350,000 clones, approximately 84% seen once; the top ten hold about 4%.

This chain uses TRBV11-3 with TRBJ2-1; TRBD2 aligns across 8 bases. This sequence originates from a man aged 25-40 years who had recovered from COVID-19. The sample taken for sequencing was PBMCs or T cells enriched from blood (not recorded which). CDR3 DNA sequence: TGTGCCAGCAGGGGGGGTCCGGGAGGGCCTACTGAGCAGTTCTTC. This codes for CASRGGPGGPTEQFF.